Below are 25 T cell receptor beta chains sequenced from a single sample in a study of Graves' ophthalmopathy and Graves' hyperthyroidism. The sequenced template was RNA, covering the TCR beta CDR3 region. An opening RT-PCR round employed HTBI primers and preceded a second-round multiplex PCR. TCRdb itself ran the multiplex PCR reads through MiXCR, one entry per CDR3 protein. This sample has 900,000 to 1,200,000 distinct CDR3 sequences, with about two fifths found just once. The sample consisted of peripheral blood or thyroid tissue (not recorded which). The receptor source for this set is an adult man with Graves' hyperthyroidism.

A remark on this clonotype: An end of the junction differs from the germline gene, which may be a read error. The CDR3 sequence is CATSESKGAEYGYTF. In DNA form, the CDR3 reads TGTGCCACCAGTGAGTCGAAGGGGGCGGAATATGGCTACACCTTC. The chain joins TRBV10-3 to TRBJ1-2, with TRBD1 matching 7 bases. Germline loops: CDR1 ENHRY, CDR2 SYGVKD. This CDR3 spans 15 amino acids.

About this clonotype: A single base separates this from a much larger clone, so it may be a read error. CDR3 DNA: TGTGCCAGCAGAACGACAGGGGGAGGATACGAGCAGTGCTTC. This codes for CASRTTGGGYEQCF. The chain combines TRBV7-2 with TRBJ2-7; the match to TRBD1 covers 9 bases. The germline V gene has CDR1 SGHTA and CDR2 FQGNSA. CDR3 length: 14 residues. Looking up the rest from reference TRBV7-2 and TRBJ2-7 gives the full variable domain: GAGVSQSPSNKVTEKGKDVELRCDPISGHTALYWYRQSLGQGLEFLIYFQGNSAPDKSGLPSDRFSAERTGGSVSTLTIQRTQQEDSAVYLCASRTTGGGYEQCFGPGTRLTVT.

The sample holds a few counts of this clonotype. V and J are TRBV6-5 and TRBJ2-5; D is possibly TRBD1 (6 bases). Trimming cost V 6 bases and J 5 bases, with 19 bases left between them. CDR1 is MNHEY, CDR2 SVGAGI, per germline. CDR3 length: 15 residues. CDR3 loop: CASSGDTRASETQYF. DNA for the CDR3: TGTGCCAGCAGCGGGGACACCAGGGCTTCGGAGACCCAGTACTTC.

Concerning this clonotype itself: A much larger clone sits a single nucleotide away, making a read error possible. J is TRBJ1-1 and V is TRBV5-1; maybe TRBD1 (5 bases). This CDR3 region has 15 residues. Per the germline V gene, CDR1 is SGHRS and CDR2 is YFSETQ. The CDR3 loop reads CASSLTTAANAEAFF. The CDR3 DNA is TGCGCCAGCAGCTTGACGACAGCGGCGAACGCTGAAGCTTTCTTT.

This clonotype was recorded a few times. The CDR3 spells CASTNRFGNTEAFF. In DNA form, the CDR3 reads TGTGCCAGCACCAACAGGTTCGGGAACACTGAAGCTTTCTTT. The chain couples TRBV7-9 to TRBJ1-1; possibly TRBD1 for D (5 bases). This CDR3 comprises 14 residues. The V end was cut by 7 bases, the J end by 1 base, with 13 bases between. CDR1 and CDR2 from the germline V gene are SEHNR and FQNEAQ (reference sequence).

This sequence joins TRBV9 and TRBJ1-2, with 7 bases matching TRBD1. V lost 0 bases and J lost 4; bases outside the gene matches: 6. The CDR3 runs to 15 residues. The germline V gene encodes CDR1 SGDLS and CDR2 YYNGEE. CDR3 residues: CASSVDRGRGYGYTF. DNA of the CDR3: TGTGCCAGCAGCGTAGACAGGGGAAGGGGCTATGGCTACACCTTC.

Comment on this clonotype: This may stem from a read error, because a much larger clone lies one nucleotide away. This sequence joins TRBV10-3 and TRBJ1-1; D call uncertain. CDR3 length: 13 residues. Germline values: CDR1 ENHRY, CDR2 SYGVKD. This chain's CDR3 is CASSPSESTEALF. In DNA form, the CDR3 reads TGTGCCAGCAGTCCTAGTGAGAGCACTGAAGCTCTCTTT.

This clonotype was observed many times. This sequence joins TRBV2 and TRBJ1-5; no reliable D call. This CDR3 is built from 12 residues. The V gene lost 5 bases and the J gene lost 7 bases, with 9 bases spanning the gap. CDR1 is SNHLY and CDR2 is FYNNEI in the germline V gene. CDR3 sequence: CASSLRTQPQHF. For the CDR3, the DNA is TGTGCCAGCAGTCTCCGGACGCAGCCCCAGCATTTT. Complete variable domain (other parts from reference TRBV2 and TRBJ1-5): EPEVTQTPSHQVTQMGQEVILRCVPISNHLYFYWYRQILGQKVEFLVSFYNNEISEKSEIFDDQFSVERPDGSNFTLKIRSTKLEDSAMYFCASSLRTQPQHFGDGTRLSIL.

The rearrangement joins TRBV6-9 to TRBJ2-5; TRBD1 might be the D (5 bases). The germline V and J ends were trimmed by 7 bases and 5 bases, with 17 bases remaining between them. The CDR3 loop spans 14 amino acids. Germline CDR1 reads MNHGY; CDR2 reads SVAAGI. The CDR3 bases are TGTGCCAGCACTCTAAAAGGGGTTACGGAGACCCAGTACTTC. It encodes CASTLKGVTETQYF.

This clonotype was seen ten or more times. The chain's CDR3 is CASSLEGPLLPYEQYF. The CDR3 DNA reads TGTGCCAGCAGCTTAGAAGGGCCTCTCCTACCCTACGAGCAGTACTTC. J is TRBJ2-7 and V is TRBV7-8; D gene uncertain. V lost 1 base to trimming and J lost 2 bases, with 15 bases between them. From germline, CDR1 is SGHVS and CDR2 FQNEAQ. The CDR3 spans 16 residues.

Turning to this clonotype: A much larger clone lies one base from this, so it may be a read error. CDR3 in amino acids: CASSPRFGGSEPSGYTF. Here the CDR3 DNA reads TGTGCCAGCAGCCCCCGGTTTGGGGGCTCGGAGCCAAGTGGCTACACCTTC. This chain connects TRBV7-8 to TRBJ1-2, with D possibly matching TRBD1 (6 bases). Trimming removed 5 bases at V and 7 bases at J, with 26 bases between. The CDR3 extends over 17 amino acids. Germline CDR1 and CDR2: SGHVS and FQNEAQ.

The rearrangement joins TRBV10-3 to TRBJ2-5; 13 bases align to TRBD2. V lost 7 bases, J lost 4 bases, and 6 bases stayed unmatched. Looked up from germline, CDR1 is ENHRY and CDR2 is SYGVKD. This CDR3 contains 15 residues. This chain's CDR3 is CAINQLAGGRETQYF. DNA for the CDR3: TGTGCCATCAATCAACTAGCGGGGGGGCGAGAGACCCAGTACTTC.

CDR3 residues: CASITEATGEQYF. Written as DNA, the CDR3 is TGTGCCAGCATCACCGAGGCAACGGGCGAGCAGTACTTC. The J gene is TRBJ2-7, the V gene TRBV5-6; D not certain. There are 13 residues in the CDR3. Looked up from germline, CDR1 is SGHDT and CDR2 is YYEEEE. The V end lost 6 bases, the J end lost 6 bases, and 16 bases lay between the germline ends. Combining the CDR3 with reference TRBV5-6 and TRBJ2-7 gives the whole variable domain DAGVTQSPTHLIKTRGQQVTLRCSPKSGHDTVSWYQQALGQGPQFIFQYYEEEERQRGNFPDRFSGHQFPNYSSELNVNALLLGDSALYLCASITEATGEQYFGPGTRLTVT.

This clonotype showed up just a few times. CDR3: CAISPSVAGGEQYF. CDR3 DNA sequence: TGTGCCATCAGTCCTAGTGTAGCGGGAGGTGAGCAGTACTTC. The chain has TRBV10-3 and TRBJ2-7; TRBD2 matches 10 bases. The CDR3 spans 14 residues. In germline, CDR1 is ENHRY, CDR2 SYGVKD. V shed 5 bases, J shed 7 bases, and the junction held 8 bases outside the gene matches.

The V and J genes are TRBV15 and TRBJ2-1; D is possibly TRBD1 (6 bases). The germline V gene encodes CDR1 LNHNV and CDR2 YYDKDF (reference sequence). The V end was cut by 10 bases, the J end by 0 bases, with 13 bases between. There are 14 residues in the CDR3. In DNA form, the CDR3 reads TGTGCCAGCGCTACAGGGAGCTCCTACAATGAGCAGTTCTTC. Its protein product is CASATGSSYNEQFF.

Points on this clonotype: One junction end disagrees with the germline gene, perhaps due to a read error. The chain combines TRBV5-1 with TRBJ2-5; D may match TRBD1 or TRBD2 (5 bases each). The CDR3 has 16 amino acids. Germline V gives CDR1 SGHRS, CDR2 YFSETQ. The CDR3 loop is CVSSLAGASGQETQYF. DNA for the CDR3: TGCGTCAGCAGCTTGGCCGGGGCTTCGGGGCAAGAGACCCAGTACTTC.

The V call is TRBV7-9, the J call TRBJ2-2, with 7 bases matching TRBD2. This CDR3 is 16 amino acids long. Germline V gene sequence: CDR1 SEHNR, CDR2 FQNEAQ (reference sequence). With 5 bases clipped from V and 3 bases from J, the junction kept 9 bases outside the gene matches. The CDR3 here is CASSIGSGRYTGELFF. As DNA, the CDR3 is TGTGCCAGCAGCATCGGGTCCGGGAGGTACACCGGGGAGCTGTTTTTT. Using reference TRBV7-9 and TRBJ2-2 for the parts outside the CDR3, the full variable domain is DTGVSQNPRHKITKRGQNVTFRCDPISEHNRLYWYRQTLGQGPEFLTYFQNEAQLEKSRLLSDRFSAERPKGSFSTLEIQRTEQGDSAMYLCASSIGSGRYTGELFFGEGSRLTVL.

V gene TRBV20-1 combines with J gene TRBJ1-5; 7 positions match TRBD1. This CDR3 spans 18 amino acids. Trimming removed 2 bases from V and 1 base from J; junction bases left unmatched: 14. Germline CDR1 is DFQATT and CDR2 is SNEGSKA (reference sequence). CDR3: CSARKTGNRGWSNQPQHF. The CDR3, as DNA: TGCAGTGCTAGAAAGACAGGGAACAGGGGTTGGAGCAATCAGCCCCAGCATTTT.

The V and J genes are TRBV19 and TRBJ2-7; 8 nucleotides match TRBD1. This CDR3 has 12 residues. The V and J ends lost 5 bases and 9 bases, in that order; junction bases with no gene match: 6. CDR1 is LNHDA, CDR2 SQIVND, per germline (reference sequence). CDR3 amino acids: CASSPDRVGQYF. For the CDR3, the DNA is TGTGCCAGTAGTCCGGACAGGGTCGGGCAGTACTTC.

This clonotype has a single count. The conserved final phenylalanine or tryptophan is absent from the CDR3, which likely points to a read error. The DNA is omitted, as the CDR3 cannot be located on it reliably, and the CDR3 follows TCRdb's listing. The chain has TRBV7-9 and TRBJ1-1; the table's D call, TRBD1, has no DNA check behind it. The CDR3 extends over 9 residues, inclusive of both ends. Germline lookup yields CDR1 SEHNR and CDR2 FQNEAQ (reference sequence). CDR3 sequence: CASRVSRGL.

The chain joins TRBV7-8 to TRBJ2-2; TRBD1 agrees at 9 bases. Trimming took 2 bases from V and 9 from J; bases not matched to a gene: 13. The length of the CDR3 is 17 residues. Looked up from germline, CDR1 is SGHVS and CDR2 is FQNEAQ. The CDR3 sequence: CASSLPGTGMILRELFF. As DNA, the CDR3 is TGTGCCAGCAGCTTACCTGGGACAGGGATGATTCTACGGGAGCTGTTTTTT.

This clonotype has at least ten counts. DNA for the CDR3: TGCAGCGTCACCCCGACAGGGGGCGGGGAGCTGTTTTTT. This codes for CSVTPTGGGELFF. V and J are TRBV29-1 and TRBJ2-2, with 9 nucleotides matching TRBD1. The V and J ends lost 6 bases and 7 bases, in that order; junction bases with no gene match: 6. Germline V gives CDR1 SQVTM, CDR2 ANQGSEA. The CDR3 has 13 amino acids.

This clonotype came up many times. J is TRBJ2-7 and V is TRBV11-2, with D perhaps matching TRBD1 (6 bases). The CDR3 sequence is 14 residues long. The V end lost 7 bases, the J end lost 5 bases, and 18 bases lay between the germline ends. The germline gives CDR1 SGHAT, CDR2 FQNNGV. The CDR3 region has the DNA TGTGCCAGCAACCCTACAGGGTCTTTGGACGAGCAGTACTTC. Translating it yields CASNPTGSLDEQYF.

Many counts were recorded for this clonotype. The chain is built from TRBV12-3 or TRBV12-4 and TRBJ1-1, with D possibly being TRBD1 (6 bases). Trimming removed 6 bases at V and 11 bases at J, with 13 bases between. The CDR3 runs 11 residues. The CDR3 coding sequence is TGTGCCAGCAGACTTACAGGGTGCGCTTTCTTT. Translated, it gives CASRLTGCAFF.

The sample holds many counts of this clonotype. The chain uses TRBV20-1 and TRBJ2-5; D uncertain. CDR1 DFQATT and CDR2 SNEGSKA come from the germline V gene (reference sequence). V shed 2 bases and J shed 5 bases, with 12 bases lying between them. This CDR3 comprises 13 residues. The CDR3 coding sequence is TGCAGTGCTAGACCCCCTGCGGTTGAGACCCAGTACTTC. Its protein is CSARPPAVETQYF.